This TCR beta chain derives from a study of siplizumab effects on memory and regulatory T cells. Overall study findings and caveats: Where siplizumab was present, mappable alloreactive CD4+ clones averaged 68.8% Treg-derived, compared with 25% to 30% in controls.

Worth noting for this clone: What it recognizes is unknown.

Assay: immunoSEQ multiplex PCR; the TCRdb copy retains only in-frame clones and omits some. In the table there are about 100,000 clones, around 94% of which are singletons. V lost 2 bases and J lost 7; bases outside the gene matches: 4. CDR1 and CDR2 (germline): SEHNR, FQNEAQ (reference sequence). The CDR3 runs 13 residues. The chain uses TRBV7-9 and TRBJ1-1; TRBD1 matches at 7 bases. The sequence came from a human donor in good health. The source material was non-Treg CD4+ T cells sorted from blood. As DNA, the CDR3 is TGTGCCAGCAGCTTATGGGACAGAAATGAAGCTTTCTTT. This gives the protein CASSLWDRNEAFF.